The 24 T cell receptor beta chains listed next were all sequenced from one sample in a study of T cells in Graves' hyperthyroidism and ophthalmopathy. RNA transcripts served as the template for amplifying TCR beta CDR3 regions. The HTBI primer set was used in a first-round RT-PCR of the TCR CDR3. TCRdb reprocessed the multiplex PCR reads via MiXCR and lists one record per CDR3 protein. The sample shows around 700,000 distinct CDR3 sequences, 30% to 40% of them seen only once. The sample comprised blood. The receptors were sampled from a woman aged 40 to 50 with Graves' hyperthyroidism.

The chain uses TRBV20-1 and TRBJ2-3; D unclear. Germline-derived CDR1 and CDR2 are DFQATT and SNEGSKA (reference sequence). This CDR3 comprises 13 residues. V lost 2 bases and J lost 0, with 6 bases in between. CDR3 loop: CSARYESTDTQYF. CDR3 DNA sequence: TGCAGTGCTAGATACGAGAGCACAGATACGCAGTATTTT.

This clonotype occurred many times. The chain recombines TRBV14 with TRBJ2-2, with D possibly TRBD2 on 5 matching bases. CDR1 and CDR2 from the germline V gene are SGHDN and FVKESK. Trimming took off 4 bases at V and 2 bases at J, with 11 bases between the two ends. The CDR3 is 15 residues long. As DNA, the CDR3 is TGTGCCAGCAGCCTCAGGAGCGGCAACACCGGGGAGCTGTTTTTT. Translated, it gives CASSLRSGNTGELFF.

The chain couples TRBV7-9 to TRBJ1-6, with 8 positions matching TRBD1. Germline CDR1 is SEHNR and CDR2 is FQNEAQ (reference sequence). The CDR3 covers 13 residues. The V and J ends lost 5 bases and 13 bases, in that order; junction bases with no gene match: 7. The CDR3 DNA is TGTGCCAGCAGCGGGCCAGGGGGCGGGCCCCTCCACTTT. It translates to CASSGPGGGPLHF.

This clonotype was found many times. The chain joins TRBV7-2 to TRBJ1-6, with D possibly matching TRBD1 (6 bases). This CDR3 spans 15 amino acids. Per germline, CDR1 SGHTA and CDR2 FQGNSA. V lost 3 bases to trimming and J lost 7 bases, with 13 bases between them. Here the CDR3 reads CASSLGQWRNSPLHF. In nucleotides, the CDR3 is TGTGCCAGCAGCTTGGGACAATGGAGGAATTCACCCCTCCACTTT.

At least ten counts were recorded for this clonotype. The rearrangement uses TRBV20-1 and TRBJ1-2; 7 positions agree with TRBD1. Germline values: CDR1 DFQATT, CDR2 SNEGSKA (reference sequence). The ends lost 5 bases at V and 6 bases at J; junction bases unmatched: 9. This CDR3 contains 13 residues. CDR3 DNA: TGCAGTGCTCCCCGGGACAGCAATAATGGCTACACCTTC. Its protein is CSAPRDSNNGYTF.

The chain recombines TRBV6-1 with TRBJ1-1; no definite D call. Trimming took 4 bases from V and 1 from J, leaving 16 bases between them. This CDR3 is 16 amino acids long. Germline V gene lookup returns CDR1 MNHNS and CDR2 SASEGT. CDR3 residues: CASSATRDGTNTEAFF. In DNA, the CDR3 is TGTGCCAGCAGTGCGACGAGGGATGGAACGAACACTGAAGCTTTCTTT.

The rearrangement uses TRBV12-3 or TRBV12-4 and TRBJ2-5; D is perhaps TRBD2 (5 bases). The CDR3 totals 13 residues. Trimming shortened V by 7 bases and J by 5 bases, and 14 bases separated the two germline ends. The DNA for the CDR3 is TGTGCCAGCACCCCCGAGGGCGGGGAGACCCAGTACTTC. It translates to CASTPEGGETQYF.

This clonotype was detected ten times or more. This chain connects TRBV20-1 to TRBJ2-7; 7 bases map to TRBD2. This CDR3 spans 15 amino acids. V was pared by 3 bases and J by 1 base, with 9 bases of the junction left unmatched. Germline lookup yields CDR1 DFQATT and CDR2 SNEGSKA (reference sequence). The CDR3 spells CSASMVASGSYEQYF. In nucleotides, the CDR3 is TGCAGTGCTAGCATGGTGGCTAGCGGATCCTACGAGCAGTACTTC.

This clonotype was seen at least ten times. The chain uses TRBV12-3 or TRBV12-4 and TRBJ1-1; D is unclear. This CDR3 comprises 13 residues. The V and J ends lost 5 bases and 5 bases respectively, with 12 bases between them. This CDR3 is CASSPSGWTEAFF. In DNA form, the CDR3 reads TGTGCCAGCAGTCCGAGTGGGTGGACTGAAGCTTTCTTT.

The chain carries TRBV9 and TRBJ1-1, with a tentative D call TRBD1 (5 bases). The V gene's germline CDR1 is SGDLS and CDR2 YYNGEE. The CDR3 covers 14 residues. V lost 4 bases and J 8 bases, leaving 18 bases between the germline ends. The CDR3 loop is CASSTLGASSEAFF. The DNA of the CDR3 is TGTGCCAGCAGCACCCTAGGGGCCTCCTCAGAAGCTTTCTTT.

V gene TRBV28 combines with J gene TRBJ1-2; D is uncertain. The CDR3 has 15 amino acids. Germline V CDR1 and CDR2: MDHEN, SYDVKM. Trimming removed 5 bases at V and 8 bases at J, with 21 bases between. CDR3 sequence reads: CASSPQPRQGTGYTF. The CDR3 nucleotides read TGTGCCAGCAGTCCTCAACCGAGACAAGGAACCGGCTACACCTTC.

At least ten counts were recorded for this clonotype. The CDR3 protein is CASSYPDRYEQYF. Written as DNA, the CDR3 is TGTGCCAGCAGTTACCCGGACAGATACGAGCAGTACTTC. This chain connects TRBV6-5 to TRBJ2-7, with D perhaps matching TRBD1 (6 bases). Germline values: CDR1 MNHEY, CDR2 SVGAGI. The CDR3 sequence is 13 residues long. V shed 2 bases and J shed 4 bases, with 9 bases lying between them.

The chain uses TRBV6-5 and TRBJ1-2, with D possibly TRBD1 on 5 matching bases. Trimming left V 8 bases short and J 14 bases short, with 24 bases between. The CDR3 covers 13 residues. The germline V gene encodes CDR1 MNHEY and CDR2 SVGAGI. This CDR3 is CASRSDILGPCTF. The CDR3 bases are TGTGCCAGCCGGTCGGACATCCTTGGCCCTTGTACCTTC.

This clonotype was seen a handful of times. The chain links TRBV25-1 to TRBJ2-3; possible D gene TRBD2, 5 bases. CDR1 is MGHDK, CDR2 SYGVNS, per germline. The CDR3 spans 14 residues. Trimming left V 6 bases short and J 2 bases short, with 12 bases between. The CDR3 DNA is TGTGCCAGCAGGTCGCTGGGAGACACAGATACGCAGTATTTT. Amino acids: CASRSLGDTDTQYF.

The V and J genes are TRBV10-3 and TRBJ2-7; D perhaps matches TRBD1 (5 bases). Germline V CDR1 and CDR2: ENHRY, SYGVKD. The CDR3 consists of 12 residues. Trimming took off 4 bases at V and 4 bases at J, with 8 bases between the two ends. The chain's CDR3 is CAISARGYEQYF. Written as DNA, the CDR3 is TGTGCCATCAGTGCAAGGGGTTACGAGCAGTACTTC.

In its sample, this clonotype was seen a few times. The V call is TRBV19, the J call TRBJ1-1; D remains ambiguous. Germline CDR1 LNHDA, CDR2 SQIVND (reference sequence). Trimming left V 4 bases short and J 1 base short, with 10 bases between. The CDR3 extends over 14 amino acids. In DNA form, the CDR3 reads TGTGCCAGTAGTAAATGGGTAAGGAACACTGAAGCTTTCTTT. Its translation: CASSKWVRNTEAFF.

The chain carries TRBV5-1 and TRBJ2-2; tentative D call: TRBD1 (6 bases). The CDR3 covers 15 residues. Germline V gene sequence: CDR1 SGHRS, CDR2 YFSETQ. V was shortened by 5 bases and J by 1 base, with 12 bases between the two germline ends. The CDR3 region is CASRQLTGNTGELFF. The CDR3 DNA follows: TGCGCCAGCAGACAACTGACAGGGAACACCGGGGAGCTGTTTTTT.

At least ten counts were recorded for this clonotype. The chain couples TRBV11-2 to TRBJ2-7; 8 bases map to TRBD1. Trimming removed 2 bases from V and 3 bases from J; junction bases left unmatched: 9. The CDR3 runs to 16 residues. The germline CDR1 and CDR2 sequences are SGHAT and FQNNGV. The CDR3 loop reads CASSLSDRASFYEQYF. The CDR3 coding sequence is TGTGCCAGCAGCTTATCGGACAGGGCGTCTTTCTACGAGCAGTACTTC.

This clonotype came up many times. The J gene is TRBJ2-7, the V gene TRBV25-1; 11 nucleotides match TRBD1. J lost 7 bases, V lost 8 bases, and 7 bases had no gene match. This CDR3 has 13 residues. Per the germline V gene, CDR1 is MGHDK and CDR2 is SYGVNS. CDR3 DNA sequence: TGTGCCAGCTGTGGACAGGGGGCGTGGGAGCAGTACTTC. Its protein is CASCGQGAWEQYF.

The chain employs TRBV5-1 and TRBJ1-1; TRBD1 matches 8 bases. This CDR3 comprises 17 residues. Trimming removed 2 bases from V and 0 bases from J; junction bases left unmatched: 9. CDR1 SGHRS and CDR2 YFSETQ come from the germline V gene. In DNA, the CDR3 is TGCGCCAGCAGCTTCACCGGGCAGGGGGCTGTGAACACTGAAGCTTTCTTT. It translates to CASSFTGQGAVNTEAFF. Filled out from reference TRBV5-1 and TRBJ1-1, the complete variable domain reads KAGVTQTPRYLIKTRGQQVTLSCSPISGHRSVSWYQQTPGQGLQFLFEYFSETQRNKGNFPGRFSGRQFSNSRSEMNVSTLELGDSALYLCASSFTGQGAVNTEAFFGQGTRLTVV.

The chain links TRBV5-1 to TRBJ2-7; tentatively, D is TRBD1 (6 bases). CDR1 SGHRS and CDR2 YFSETQ come from the germline V gene. This CDR3 is 15 amino acids long. V was clipped by 4 bases and J by 3 bases, with 17 bases between them. This CDR3 reads CASSRLTGFYYEQYF. For the CDR3, the DNA is TGCGCCAGCAGCCGATTGACAGGATTCTACTACGAGCAGTACTTC.

This clonotype showed up many times. The chain is built from TRBV12-3 or TRBV12-4 and TRBJ1-2; tentatively, D is TRBD1 (5 bases). The CDR3 is made up of 14 amino acids. V was shortened by 7 bases and J by 4 bases, with 16 bases between the two germline ends. This CDR3 is CASKVEGRIYGYTF. In DNA form, the CDR3 reads TGTGCCAGCAAGGTCGAGGGACGTATCTATGGCTACACCTTC.

The chain links TRBV13 to TRBJ1-3; D not resolved. Germline V gene sequence: CDR1 PRHDT, CDR2 FYEKMQ (reference sequence). CDR3 size: 15 residues. V lost 4 bases and J 2 bases, leaving 12 bases between the germline ends. The CDR3 nucleotides read TGTGCCAGCAGCTCTCCGCAAGGGACTGGAAACACCATATATTTT. It encodes CASSSPQGTGNTIYF.

This clonotype was seen a single time. The rearrangement joins TRBV7-2 to TRBJ2-7; tentatively, D is TRBD2 (6 bases). V was trimmed by 5 bases and J by 1 base, leaving 15 bases between them. The germline CDR1 and CDR2 sequences are SGHTA and FQGNSA. This CDR3 spans 15 amino acids. DNA for the CDR3: TGTGCCAGCAGCCCCAGGGATAGCGGATCCTACGAGCAGTACTTC. This sequence encodes CASSPRDSGSYEQYF.